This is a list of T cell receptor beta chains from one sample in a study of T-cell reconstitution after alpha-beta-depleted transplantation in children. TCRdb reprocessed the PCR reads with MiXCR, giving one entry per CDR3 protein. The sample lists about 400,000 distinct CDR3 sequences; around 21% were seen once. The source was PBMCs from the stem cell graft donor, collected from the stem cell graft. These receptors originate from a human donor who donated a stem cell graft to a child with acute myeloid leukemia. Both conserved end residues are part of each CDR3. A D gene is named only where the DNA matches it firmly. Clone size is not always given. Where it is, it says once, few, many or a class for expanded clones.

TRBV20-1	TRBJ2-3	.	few	CSERLISTDTQYF	TGCAGTGAACGACTAATAAGCACAGATACGCAGTATTTT
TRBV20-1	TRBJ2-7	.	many	CSAQVRADEYF	TGCAGTGCCCAAGTCAGGGCAGATGAGTACTTC
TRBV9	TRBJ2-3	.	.	CASSVADSTDTQYF	TGTGCCAGCAGCGTCGCGGACAGCACAGATACGCAGTATTTT
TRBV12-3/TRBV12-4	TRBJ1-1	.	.	CASRSQPITNTEAFF	TGTGCCAGCAGGAGCCAACCGATAACGAACACTGAAGCTTTCTTT
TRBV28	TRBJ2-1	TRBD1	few	CASRPVKTGGIYNEQFF	TGTGCCAGCAGACCCGTTAAGACAGGGGGCATCTACAATGAGCAGTTCTTC
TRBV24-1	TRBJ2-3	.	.	CATSDTGDSTDTQYF	TGTGCCACCAGTGATACGGGGGATAGCACAGATACGCAGTATTTT
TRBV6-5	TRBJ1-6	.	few	CASSHKPAGTGGYSPLHF	TGTGCCAGCAGCCATAAACCGGCAGGCACAGGAGGATATTCACCCCTCCACTTT
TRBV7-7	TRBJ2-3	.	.	CASSRGLDRGGTQYF	TGTGCTAGCAGCCGGGGACTCGACCGGGGTGGTACGCAGTATTTT
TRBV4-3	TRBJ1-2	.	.	CASSQEINGHGGYTF	TGCGCCAGCAGCCAAGAGATCAACGGGCACGGTGGCTACACCTTC
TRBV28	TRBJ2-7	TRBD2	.	CASSLGLVGPYEQYF	TGTGCCAGCAGTTTAGGACTAGTTGGGCCCTACGAGCAGTACTTC
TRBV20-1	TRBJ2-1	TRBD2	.	CSARGLAGVMYNYNEQFF	TGCAGTGCCCGTGGACTAGCGGGAGTCATGTACAACTACAATGAGCAGTTCTTC
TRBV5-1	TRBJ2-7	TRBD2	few	CASSLGPQPSGLGYEQYF	TGCGCCAGCAGCTTGGGTCCCCAGCCGTCGGGACTAGGCTACGAGCAGTACTTC
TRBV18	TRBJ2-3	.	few	CASSPGLSGETDTQYF	TGTGCCAGCTCACCGGGTTTGTCGGGAGAGACAGATACGCAGTATTTT